The source of this TCR beta chain is a study of blood T cell repertoires in COVID-19. As for the study in general: From the United States, Italy and Spain came samples of acute and convalescent COVID-19. Nucleic acid was either cDNA or gDNA, and it came from T cells, B-cell-depleted T cells, or PBMCs.

Trimming removed 3 bases at V and 10 bases at J, with 13 bases between. Germline lookup yields CDR1 SNHLY and CDR2 FYNNEI. This CDR3 region has 13 residues. This table comes from immunoSEQ multiplex PCR, and its TCRdb copy is limited to in-frame clones, with some not included. Here the sample spans about 480,000 clones, roughly nine tenths being singletons. V is TRBV2 and J is TRBJ2-1, with a tentative D call TRBD1 (5 bases). The TCR comes from a man aged 18 to 29 with COVID-19, enrolled during active disease. The material sequenced was peripheral blood. The CDR3 loop reads CASSDFKGSEQFF. The CDR3, as DNA: TGTGCCAGCAGTGATTTCAAGGGGTCAGAGCAGTTCTTC.